The source of this T cell receptor (beta chain) is a study of cytomegalovirus exposure and HLA in healthy donors. This PCR relied on a set of 60 Vbeta primers and 13 Jbeta primers. Produced via immunoSEQ multiplex PCR; TCRdb's table is partial and in-frame only. The sample consists of approximately 200,000 clones, roughly 80% of them appearing once. CDR1 and CDR2 from the germline V gene are SGHRS and YFSETQ. Deletions cut 1 base from V and 0 bases from J, with 8 bases between. This CDR3 is built from 14 residues. The sequenced sample was PBMCs. The chain recombines TRBV5-1 with TRBJ2-7; D is perhaps TRBD2 (6 bases). The sequence came from a boy younger than 18 in good health and CMV-seronegative. CDR3 region: CASSLPGDSYEQYF. DNA for the CDR3: TGCGCCAGCAGCTTGCCGGGGGACTCCTACGAGCAGTACTTC.